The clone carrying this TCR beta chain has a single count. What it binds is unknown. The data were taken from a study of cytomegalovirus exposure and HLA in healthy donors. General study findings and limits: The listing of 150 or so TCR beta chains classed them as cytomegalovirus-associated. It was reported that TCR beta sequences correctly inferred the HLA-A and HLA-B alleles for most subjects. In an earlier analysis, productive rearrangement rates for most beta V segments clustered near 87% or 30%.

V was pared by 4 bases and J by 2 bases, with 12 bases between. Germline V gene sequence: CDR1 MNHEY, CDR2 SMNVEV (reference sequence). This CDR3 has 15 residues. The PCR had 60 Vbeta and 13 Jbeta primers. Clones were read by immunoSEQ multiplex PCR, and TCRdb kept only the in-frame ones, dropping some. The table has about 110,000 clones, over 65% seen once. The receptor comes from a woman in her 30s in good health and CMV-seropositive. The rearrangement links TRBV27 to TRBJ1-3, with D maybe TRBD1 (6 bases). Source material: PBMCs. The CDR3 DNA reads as TGTGCCAGCAGTTGGGGCGCAGGGGCTGGAAACACCATATATTTT. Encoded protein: CASSWGAGAGNTIYF.